This T cell receptor beta chain is drawn from a study of T cells expressing NK-cell markers (dated by TCRdb to 2020 to 2021). About the full investigation: TCR beta-chain repertoires were profiled in sorted CD3+CD56+NKG2C+, CD3+CD56+NKG2C- and CD3+CD56-NKG2C+ T-cell subsets from several donors. Sequencing of the libraries produced 2 x 150 bp reads on Illumina HiSeq 2000/2500, MiSeq or NextSeq. Randomly selected healthy volunteers, three men and five women, were used as the eight sequenced donors. Among the eight sequenced donors, seven were HCMV-seropositive and one was HCMV-seronegative.

To determine HCMV serostatus, a commercial ELISA kit was used to detect HCMV-specific IgG in serum. Peripheral blood mononuclear cells were isolated from blood by Ficoll density gradient centrifugation. The paper as a whole reports these results and caveats: Those dominant clonotypes were again the most abundant among CD3+CD56-NKG2C+ cells in four donors, at about 25-60.1%. It remained unclear whether the expanded NKG2C-expressing T cell clones were specific for HCMV antigens. In over 5 donors, the dominant CD3+CD56+NKG2C+ clonotypes were among the top 10 CD8+ clonotypes and accounted for about 1.0-7.5% of CD8+ T cells.

The run used an Illumina HiSeq 2000. 5'RACE template switching, by which a universal primer site and unique molecular identifiers were added, was used to make TCR beta cDNA libraries. cDNA synthesis was primed from the TCR beta constant segment and was followed by two successive PCR amplification steps. Turning to the authors' computational methods: MIGEC was used to demultiplex reads and group the reads by UMI, and MiTCR was used to assemble and quantify clonotypes. To remove erroneous sequences, TCR cDNA sequences were retained only when supported by two or more reads. Downstream repertoire analysis used the tcR package, and clonotypes were matched across fractions by CDR3 nucleotide sequence plus V segment. VDJmatch was used to annotate antigen specificity against VDJdb, with one amino acid substitution allowed in CDR3. After TCRdb reprocessed the reads, each CDR3 protein sequence was kept as one row, without DNA. It is TCRdb's table, rather than the study itself, that gives the V and J calls and clone size. The sample table gives around 380,000 distinct CDR3 sequences. The ten largest clonotypes hold about 10% of the sample.

Comments on this clonotype: It has no known antigen specificity.

The sequence came from a woman aged 45-60 years in good health. Donor details come from another sample of the same person, matched by shared clones. Sequencing was done on a sample of blood T cells: a sorted CD56 or NKG2C T cell subset, CD4+ or CD8+ T cells, or bulk PBMC T cells (not recorded which).

The CDR3 loop reads CASSPRGGARNEQFF. This receptor chain uses TRBV11-3 and TRBJ2-1; TCRdb outputs TRBD1, but without DNA this stays unchecked. The CDR3, cysteine through phenylalanine, is 15 amino acids long. Only the protein is on record. CDR1 and CDR2 are read off the germline V gene as SGHNT and YENEEA.